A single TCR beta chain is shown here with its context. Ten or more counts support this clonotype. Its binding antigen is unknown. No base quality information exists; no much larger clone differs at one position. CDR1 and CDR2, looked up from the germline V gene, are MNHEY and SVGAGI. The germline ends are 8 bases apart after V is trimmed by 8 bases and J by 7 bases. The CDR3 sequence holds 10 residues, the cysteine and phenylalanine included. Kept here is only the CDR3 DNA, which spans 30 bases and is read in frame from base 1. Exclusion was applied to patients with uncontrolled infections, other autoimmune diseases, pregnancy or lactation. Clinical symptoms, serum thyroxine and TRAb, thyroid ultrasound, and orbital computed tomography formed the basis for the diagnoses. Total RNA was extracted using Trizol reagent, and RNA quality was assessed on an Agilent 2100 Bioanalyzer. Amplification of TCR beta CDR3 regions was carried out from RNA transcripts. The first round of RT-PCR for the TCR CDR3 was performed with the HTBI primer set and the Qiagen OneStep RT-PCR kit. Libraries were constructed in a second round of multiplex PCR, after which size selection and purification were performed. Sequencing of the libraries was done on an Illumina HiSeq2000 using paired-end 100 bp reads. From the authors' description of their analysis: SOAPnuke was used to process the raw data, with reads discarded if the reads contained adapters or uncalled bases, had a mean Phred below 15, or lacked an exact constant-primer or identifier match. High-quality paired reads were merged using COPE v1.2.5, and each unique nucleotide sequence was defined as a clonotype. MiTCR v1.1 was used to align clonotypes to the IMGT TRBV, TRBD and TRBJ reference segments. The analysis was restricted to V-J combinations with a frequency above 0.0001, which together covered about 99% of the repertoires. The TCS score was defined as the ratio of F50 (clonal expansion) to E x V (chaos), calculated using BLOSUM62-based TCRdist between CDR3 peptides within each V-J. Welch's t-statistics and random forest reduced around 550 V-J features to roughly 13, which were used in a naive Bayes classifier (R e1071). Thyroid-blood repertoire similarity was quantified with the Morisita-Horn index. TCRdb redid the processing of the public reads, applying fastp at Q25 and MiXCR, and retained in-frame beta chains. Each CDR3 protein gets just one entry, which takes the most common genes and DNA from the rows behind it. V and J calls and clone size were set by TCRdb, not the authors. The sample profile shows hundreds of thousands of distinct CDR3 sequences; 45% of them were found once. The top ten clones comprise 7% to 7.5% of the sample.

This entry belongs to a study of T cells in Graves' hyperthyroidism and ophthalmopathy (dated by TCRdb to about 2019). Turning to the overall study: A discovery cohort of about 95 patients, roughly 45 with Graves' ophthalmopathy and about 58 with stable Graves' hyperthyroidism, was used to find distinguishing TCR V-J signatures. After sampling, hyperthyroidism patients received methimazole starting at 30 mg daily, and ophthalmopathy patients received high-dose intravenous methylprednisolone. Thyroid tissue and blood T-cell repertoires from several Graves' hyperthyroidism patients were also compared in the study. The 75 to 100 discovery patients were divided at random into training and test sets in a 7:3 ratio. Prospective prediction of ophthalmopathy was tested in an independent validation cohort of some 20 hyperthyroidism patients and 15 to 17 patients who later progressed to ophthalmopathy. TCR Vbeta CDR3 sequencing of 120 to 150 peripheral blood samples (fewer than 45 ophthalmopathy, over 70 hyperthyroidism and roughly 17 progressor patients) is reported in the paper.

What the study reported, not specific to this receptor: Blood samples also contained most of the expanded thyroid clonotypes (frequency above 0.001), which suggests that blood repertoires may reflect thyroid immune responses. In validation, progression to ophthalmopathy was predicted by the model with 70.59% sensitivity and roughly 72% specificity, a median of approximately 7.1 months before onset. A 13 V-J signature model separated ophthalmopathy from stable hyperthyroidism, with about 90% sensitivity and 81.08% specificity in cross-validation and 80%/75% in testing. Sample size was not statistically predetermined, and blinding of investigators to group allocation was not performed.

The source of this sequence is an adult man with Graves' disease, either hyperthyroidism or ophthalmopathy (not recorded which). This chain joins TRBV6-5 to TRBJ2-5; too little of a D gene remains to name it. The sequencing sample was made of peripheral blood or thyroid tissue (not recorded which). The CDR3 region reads CASGWGTQYF. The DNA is TGTGCCAGCGGCTGGGGGACCCAGTACTTC.